What follows are 9 T cell receptor beta chains derived from one specimen sequenced in a study of blood T cells in healthy people across ages. A second roughly 6 to 12 cycle PCR used barcoded and J-beta primers. Each CDR3 protein is one row after TCRdb ran MiXCR on the 5' RACE reads. The sample shows about a million distinct CDR3 sequences, roughly 51% of them seen only once. Sequenced sample: blood. These TCRs come from a woman in her sixties or seventies in good health.

This clonotype showed up just a few times. The chain recombines TRBV11-2 with TRBJ2-4; 8 bases line up with TRBD2. The germline gives CDR1 SGHAT, CDR2 FQNNGV. This CDR3 is 16 amino acids long. J was trimmed by 4 bases and V by 8 bases; bases with no gene match: 13. The CDR3 sequence is CASQSLRGGVKNIQYF. CDR3 DNA sequence: TGTGCCAGCCAATCCCTTCGGGGGGGAGTGAAAAACATTCAGTACTTC.

This clonotype was counted only a few times. The chain has TRBV29-1 and TRBJ2-1; 7 bases are shared with TRBD2. Germline V gene data show CDR1 as SQVTM and CDR2 as ANQGSEA. The V gene end was trimmed by 1 base and the J gene end by 6 bases; junction bases not matched to a gene: 6. The CDR3 sequence is 14 residues long. The CDR3 coding sequence is TGCAGCGTTGAAGGGCGGGAGAAGCTCAATGAGCAGTTCTTC. Amino acid sequence: CSVEGREKLNEQFF.

The chain uses TRBV27 and TRBJ2-4; D unresolved. TRBJ2-7 explains the end of the DNA better; the J call may be wrong. The CDR3 is made up of 13 amino acids. Germline V CDR1 and CDR2: MNHEY, SMNVEV (reference sequence). This CDR3 is CASSFFPNYEQYF. The CDR3 DNA reads as TGTGCCAGCAGTTTTTTCCCAAACTACGAGCAGTACTTC.

The genes are TRBV12-3 or TRBV12-4 and TRBJ2-1, with D uncertain. The CDR3 totals 14 residues. V dropped 3 bases and J dropped 0 bases, with 6 bases sitting between them. The CDR3 protein is CASSFRSSYNEQFF. CDR3 DNA sequence: TGTGCCAGCAGTTTTCGGAGCTCCTACAATGAGCAGTTCTTC.

The rearrangement joins TRBV6-8 to TRBJ1-4, with TRBD1 as a possible D gene (5 bases). V lost 6 bases and J lost 5, with 25 bases in between. The CDR3 has 18 amino acids. Per the germline V gene, CDR1 is MNHGY and CDR2 is SAAAGT. The CDR3 DNA reads as TGTGCCAGCAGCCACATCGTCACAGGCCCTTGCCGGAATGAAAAACTGTTTTTT. This encodes CASSHIVTGPCRNEKLFF.

This clonotype has more than one count but fewer than ten. This sequence joins TRBV28 and TRBJ2-5; 8 bases map to TRBD1. CDR3 size: 15 residues. CDR1 is MDHEN, CDR2 SYDVKM, per germline. The junction had 5 bases not matched to a gene; V was cut back by 3 bases and J by 2 bases. The CDR3 region is CASSFPGQVQETQYF. The CDR3 DNA reads as TGTGCCAGCAGTTTCCCGGGACAGGTGCAAGAGACCCAGTACTTC. Filled out from reference TRBV28 and TRBJ2-5, the complete variable domain reads DVKVTQSSRYLVKRTGEKVFLECVQDMDHENMFWYRQDPGLGLRLIYFSYDVKMKEKGDIPEGYSVSREKKERFSLILESASTNQTSMYLCASSFPGQVQETQYFGPGTRLLVL.

The chain has TRBV30 and TRBJ1-1; D unresolved. V lost 3 bases and J lost 1, with 12 bases in between. CDR1 and CDR2 from the germline V gene are GTSNPN and SVGIG (reference sequence). The CDR3 spans 14 residues. In nucleotides, the CDR3 is TGTGCCTGGAGCGAGAGGTTGCCGAACACTGAAGCTTTCTTT. Translating gives CAWSERLPNTEAFF.

The genes are TRBV12-3 or TRBV12-4 and TRBJ2-5, with 8 bases lining up with TRBD2. CDR3 length: 15 amino acids. J lost 5 bases, V lost 6 bases, and 11 bases had no gene match. The CDR3 protein is CASSGTGLEVETQYF. In DNA form, the CDR3 reads TGTGCCAGCAGCGGAACGGGACTAGAGGTCGAGACCCAGTACTTC.

J is TRBJ2-5 and V is TRBV24-1, with 12 bases lining up with TRBD2. The CDR3 loop spans 16 amino acids. Germline assignment: CDR1 KGHDR and CDR2 SFDVKD. Losses at the gene ends were 7 bases for V and 5 bases for J; bases not matched to a gene: 10. The DNA of the CDR3 is TGTGCCACCAGCATGGCTAGCGGGAGGGCCCTTGAGACCCAGTACTTC. The encoded protein is CATSMASGRALETQYF.